The 17 T cell receptor beta chains presented below share a single source sample, sequenced in a study of shared clonotypes between healthy human individuals. Generated by immunoSEQ multiplex PCR, the TCRdb table keeps only in-frame clones and is missing some. The sample holds some 380,000 clones, approximately 96% seen once. Specimen: memory CD8+ T cells sorted from blood. Subset described: CD45RO+ cells pooled with CCR7-negative TemRA cells. The receptors come from a man aged 25 to 40 in good health.

The chain has TRBV30 and TRBJ2-7, with 13 bases that match TRBD2. The V gene end was trimmed by 3 bases and the J gene end by 2 bases; junction bases not matched to a gene: 1. CDR1 and CDR2 from the germline V gene are GTSNPN and SVGIG (reference sequence). The CDR3 is 14 residues long. The CDR3 nucleotides are TGTGCCTGGAGGGGACTAGCGGGGACCTACGAGCAGTACTTC. Translation: CAWRGLAGTYEQYF.

The chain links TRBV10-2 to TRBJ1-5, with 7 bases matching TRBD1. Trimming removed 2 bases from V and 6 bases from J; junction bases left unmatched: 7. The CDR3 extends over 15 amino acids. Germline lookup yields CDR1 WSHSY and CDR2 SAAADI. The CDR3: CASSETRGVVQPQHF. CDR3 coding DNA: TGCGCCAGCAGTGAGACCAGGGGGGTCGTTCAGCCCCAGCATTTT.

This chain links TRBV19 with TRBJ1-5; no firm D call. CDR1 and CDR2 (germline): LNHDA, SQIVND (reference sequence). The length of the CDR3 is 13 residues. The V end was cut by 6 bases, the J end by 1 base, with 7 bases between. The CDR3 sequence: CASRHRSNQPQHF. The CDR3 nucleotides are TGTGCCAGTAGACATCGAAGCAATCAGCCCCAGCATTTT. Full variable domain (rest looked up from reference TRBV19 and TRBJ1-5): DGGITQSPKYLFRKEGQNVTLSCEQNLNHDAMYWYRQDPGQGLRLIYYSQIVNDFQKGDIAEGYSVSREKKESFPLTVTSAQKNPTAFYLCASRHRSNQPQHFGDGTRLSIL.

The chain recombines TRBV19 with TRBJ1-4; perhaps TRBD1 as D (6 bases). The CDR3 runs to 15 residues. Per the germline V gene, CDR1 is LNHDA and CDR2 is SQIVND (reference sequence). Deletions cut 11 bases from V and 5 bases from J, with 21 bases between. CDR3 sequence (DNA): TGTGCCGTTTTAGGGACACTCAGCGGGAATGAAAAACTGTTTTTT. Protein: CAVLGTLSGNEKLFF.

The chain carries TRBV6-4 and TRBJ2-7; 8 bases line up with TRBD2. The CDR3 extends over 16 amino acids. Germline V lookup: CDR1 MRHNA, CDR2 SNTAGT. Trimming at V came to 3 bases and at J to 1 base, leaving 8 bases not matched to a gene. DNA of the CDR3: TGTGCCAGCAGTGAGGGAGCGGGAGTTTTTTCCTACGAGCAGTACTTC. Its protein product is CASSEGAGVFSYEQYF.

This rearrangement joins TRBV11-2 to TRBJ2-5; perhaps TRBD1 as D (5 bases). The CDR3 loop spans 11 amino acids. CDR1 is SGHAT, CDR2 FQNNGV, per germline. The V end lost 5 bases, the J end lost 10 bases, and 11 bases lay between the germline ends. CDR3 region: CASSTTGGQYF. The DNA of the CDR3 is TGTGCCAGCAGCACCACAGGCGGCCAGTACTTC. The full variable domain, its missing parts supplied by reference TRBV11-2 and TRBJ2-5, is EAGVAQSPRYKIIEKRQSVAFWCNPISGHATLYWYQQILGQGPKLLIQFQNNGVVDDSQLPKDRFSAERLKGVDSTLKIQPAKLEDSAVYLCASSTTGGQYFGPGTRLLVL.

This clone was seen a few times. The chain joins TRBV30 to TRBJ1-3; D gene ambiguous. This CDR3 comprises 14 residues. Germline V gene sequence: CDR1 GTSNPN, CDR2 SVGIG (reference sequence). Here the CDR3 DNA reads TGTGCTTTACAATTGTCCCACTCTGGAAACACCATATATTTT. This codes for CALQLSHSGNTIYF.

This chain connects TRBV7-9 to TRBJ2-3, with D perhaps matching TRBD1 (6 bases). With 5 bases removed from V and 0 bases from J, the gap between germline ends came to 15 bases. Per the germline V gene, CDR1 is SEHNR and CDR2 is FQNEAQ (reference sequence). CDR3 length: 16 residues. The CDR3 sequence: CASSPGGGLSTDTQYF. In nucleotides, the CDR3 is TGTGCCAGCAGCCCGGGTGGGGGCTTGAGCACAGATACGCAGTATTTT.

This clone came up once. CDR3 residues: CASSPQPLAGGITDTQYF. In nucleotides, the CDR3 is TGTGCCAGCTCACCCCAGCCACTAGCGGGAGGCATCACAGATACGCAGTATTTT. J is TRBJ2-3 and V is TRBV18, with TRBD2 identical over 12 bases. Germline loops: CDR1 KGHSH, CDR2 LQKENI. This CDR3 is built from 18 residues. The junction had 9 bases not matched to a gene; V was cut back by 3 bases and J by 2 bases.

The chain employs TRBV28 and TRBJ1-5; 7 nucleotides line up with TRBD1. Losses at the gene ends were 9 bases for V and 1 base for J; bases not matched to a gene: 9. The CDR3 is 15 residues long. Germline CDR1 is MDHEN and CDR2 is SYDVKM. Here the CDR3 DNA reads TGTGCCAGACCCGAAGCAGGGGGAAGCAATCAGCCCCAGCATTTT. This gives the protein CARPEAGGSNQPQHF.

The chain couples TRBV7-9 to TRBJ2-3; D is undetermined. V dropped 6 bases and J dropped 3 bases, with 16 bases sitting between them. The CDR3 contains 15 residues. Germline V CDR1 and CDR2: SEHNR, FQNEAQ (reference sequence). CDR3 loop: CASSLGRTITDTQYF. CDR3 sequence (DNA): TGTGCCAGCAGTCTAGGGCGTACGATTACAGATACGCAGTATTTT.

The V call is TRBV7-6, the J call TRBJ2-7; the D gene is possibly TRBD2 (6 bases). Germline V gene lookup returns CDR1 SGHVS and CDR2 FNYEAQ. This CDR3 spans 15 amino acids. The V end was cut by 2 bases, the J end by 4 bases, with 15 bases between. In nucleotides, the CDR3 is TGTGCCAGCAGCTTATCGGAGGGCCGGGGGTACGAGCAGTACTTC. Protein sequence: CASSLSEGRGYEQYF.

This clone was seen only once. This chain joins TRBV10-3 and TRBJ2-3, with a possible D match to TRBD1 (6 bases). This CDR3 is built from 15 residues. The V end lost 7 bases, the J end lost 1 base, and 15 bases lay between the germline ends. CDR1 is ENHRY, CDR2 SYGVKD, per germline. The CDR3 loop reads CAIMGARSGTDTQYF. CDR3 coding DNA: TGTGCCATCATGGGGGCCCGATCAGGCACAGATACGCAGTATTTT.

On this clone: In the same sample, other DNA sequences code for this CDR3. The V gene is TRBV28, the J gene TRBJ1-2; 9 nucleotides agree with TRBD1. V was clipped by 5 bases and J by 4 bases; unmatched bases: 5. Germline CDR1 reads MDHEN; CDR2 reads SYDVKM. CDR3 length: 14 residues. Here the CDR3 DNA reads TGTGCCAGCAGTAGCCCGGGACAGGGCTATGGCTACACCTTC. It specifies CASSSPGQGYGYTF.

This chain uses TRBV27 with TRBJ2-5; D unresolved. The CDR3 totals 13 residues. Trimming removed 2 bases at V and 3 bases at J, with 7 bases between. Germline CDR1 and CDR2: MNHEY and SMNVEV (reference sequence). CDR3 DNA: TGTGCCAGCAGTTTAAGGGTCGAAGAGACCCAGTACTTC. Encoded protein: CASSLRVEETQYF.

The chain carries TRBV4-1 and TRBJ2-7; no reliable D call. V lost 0 bases and J lost 2, with 14 bases in between. The CDR3 contains 16 residues. Per the germline V gene, CDR1 is MGHRA and CDR2 is YSYEKL. The CDR3 here is CASSQDRAVGTYEQYF. Written as DNA, the CDR3 is TGCGCCAGCAGCCAAGATCGGGCGGTTGGAACCTACGAGCAGTACTTC.

Worth noting for this clone: Different DNA sequences within this sample yield the same CDR3. The chain recombines TRBV5-1 with TRBJ1-3; D ambiguous. The CDR3 spans 14 residues. Trimming shortened V by 0 bases and J by 3 bases, and 7 bases separated the two germline ends. Germline CDR1 SGHRS, CDR2 YFSETQ. CDR3 residues: CASSLDRSGNTIYF. CDR3 in DNA: TGCGCCAGCAGCTTGGATAGAAGTGGAAACACCATATATTTT.